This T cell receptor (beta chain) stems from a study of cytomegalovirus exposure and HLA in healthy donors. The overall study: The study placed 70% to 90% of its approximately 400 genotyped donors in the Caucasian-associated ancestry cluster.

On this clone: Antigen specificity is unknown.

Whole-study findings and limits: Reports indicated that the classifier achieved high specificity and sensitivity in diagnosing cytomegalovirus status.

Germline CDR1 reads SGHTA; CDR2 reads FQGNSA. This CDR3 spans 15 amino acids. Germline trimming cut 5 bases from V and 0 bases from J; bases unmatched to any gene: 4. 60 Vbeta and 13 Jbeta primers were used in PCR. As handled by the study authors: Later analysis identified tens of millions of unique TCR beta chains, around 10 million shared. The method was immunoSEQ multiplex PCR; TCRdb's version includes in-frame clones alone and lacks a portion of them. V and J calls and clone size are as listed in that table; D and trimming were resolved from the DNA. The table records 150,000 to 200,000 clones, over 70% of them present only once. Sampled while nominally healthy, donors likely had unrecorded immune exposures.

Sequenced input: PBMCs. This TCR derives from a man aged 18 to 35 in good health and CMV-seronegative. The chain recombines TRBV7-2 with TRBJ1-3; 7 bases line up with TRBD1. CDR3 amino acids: CASSRTGLSGNTIYF. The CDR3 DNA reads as TGTGCCAGCAGCCGGACAGGCCTCTCTGGAAACACCATATATTTT.